This record looks at one T cell receptor beta chain sequence and its context. Its antigen is not identified. The PCR used 60 Vbeta and 13 Jbeta primers. Assay: immunoSEQ multiplex PCR; the TCRdb copy retains only in-frame clones and omits some. The sample totals about 200,000 clones. This sample is drawn from a study of cytomegalovirus exposure and HLA in healthy donors. Donors in the study were healthy people who gave bone marrow. Trimming pared 1 base from V and 7 bases from J, leaving 17 bases between. The CDR3 is 15 residues long. Germline CDR1 LGHNA, CDR2 YNFKEQ. Findings and limits, study-wide: Across donors, most TCRs were seen rarely, yet some public ones were widespread. By a later analysis, the bulk of CMV-associated TCR beta chains appeared HLA-restricted. It was in a later analysis that TCR association rates were seen to vary by HLA locus, highest for DRB1 and lowest for HLA-C.

Sample: PBMCs. J is TRBJ2-7 and V is TRBV4-2, with D possibly TRBD2 on 7 matching bases. This receptor was identified in a man aged 25 to 40 in good health and CMV-seronegative. CDR3: CASSQGTGGQREQYF. The CDR3 nucleotides are TGTGCCAGCAGCCAAGGCACGGGGGGCCAACGGGAGCAGTACTTC.